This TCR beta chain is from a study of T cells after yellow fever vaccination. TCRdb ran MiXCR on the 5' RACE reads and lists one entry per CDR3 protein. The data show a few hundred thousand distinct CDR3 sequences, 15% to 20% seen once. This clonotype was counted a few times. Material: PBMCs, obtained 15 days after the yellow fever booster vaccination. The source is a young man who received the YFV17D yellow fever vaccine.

In DNA form, the CDR3 reads TGCAGTGCCAGCAAGGGCCAAGGCACAGATACGCAGTATTTT. This encodes CSASKGQGTDTQYF. The chain employs TRBV20-1 and TRBJ2-3; D ambiguous. Per the germline V gene, CDR1 is DFQATT and CDR2 is SNEGSKA (reference sequence). The V end was cut by 6 bases, the J end by 1 base, with 14 bases between. This CDR3 is 14 amino acids long.